This entry lists 15 T cell receptor beta chains sequenced from one sample in a study of T cells in Graves' hyperthyroidism and ophthalmopathy. There were TCR beta CDR3 regions amplified from RNA transcripts. TCR CDR3 regions were first amplified by RT-PCR with HTBI primers. TCRdb reprocessed the multiplex PCR reads with MiXCR, giving one entry per CDR3 protein. The sample has under 400,000 distinct CDR3 sequences; around 15% are singletons. The material sequenced was blood. These receptors came from a woman in her fifties or sixties with Graves' ophthalmopathy.

Many counts were recorded for this clonotype. The chain uses TRBV2 and TRBJ2-2; D may match TRBD1 or TRBD2 (5 bases each). Deletions cut 2 bases from V and 8 bases from J, with 21 bases between. The germline V gene encodes CDR1 SNHLY and CDR2 FYNNEI. The CDR3 runs 17 residues. The CDR3 nucleotides are TGTGCCAGCAGTGAAAGATCGCCCGGGGCGGTCATGGGGGAGCTGTTTTTT. Protein product: CASSERSPGAVMGELFF.

The sample holds many counts of this clonotype. The gene calls are TRBV3-1 and TRBJ2-2; 13 bases align to TRBD2. The ends lost 5 bases at V and 1 base at J; junction bases unmatched: 13. There are 20 residues in the CDR3. In germline, CDR1 is LGHDT, CDR2 YNNKEL (reference sequence). In nucleotides, the CDR3 is TGTGCCAGCAGCGGCCGACTGACACGGACTAGCGGGAGGAACACCGGGGAGCTGTTTTTT. Its translation is CASSGRLTRTSGRNTGELFF.

This clonotype was counted ten times or more. The chain employs TRBV5-1 and TRBJ2-3; 10 bases map to TRBD2. The J segment lost 1 base and the V segment lost 4 bases, leaving 6 bases of the junction unmatched. Germline V gene data show CDR1 as SGHRS and CDR2 as YFSETQ. The CDR3 is 16 residues long. DNA of the CDR3: TGCGCCAGCAGCGTCGGAGGACTAGCGGGCACAGATACGCAGTATTTT. Its protein is CASSVGGLAGTDTQYF.

The sample holds a few counts of this clonotype. The chain uses TRBV7-8 and TRBJ1-3; D is possibly TRBD1 (6 bases). This CDR3 region has 14 residues. The V end was cut by 5 bases, the J end by 1 base, with 9 bases between. Germline CDR1 reads SGHVS; CDR2 reads FQNEAQ. Here the CDR3 reads CASSQQGSGNTIYF. DNA of the CDR3: TGTGCCAGCAGCCAGCAGGGGTCTGGAAACACCATATATTTT.

This CDR3 reads CASSLGGVPNTEAFF. The CDR3 DNA reads as TGCGCCAGCAGCTTGGGGGGTGTACCGAACACTGAAGCTTTCTTT. This chain uses TRBV5-1 with TRBJ1-1; D gene ambiguous. This CDR3 is 15 amino acids long. The ends were cut back, 0 bases at V and 1 base at J, with 10 bases in the middle. CDR1 is SGHRS, CDR2 YFSETQ, per germline.

This clonotype came up a few times. CDR3 sequence reads: CATSDNRDSLNTGELFF. Written as DNA, the CDR3 is TGTGCCACCAGTGATAACCGGGACTCCTTGAACACCGGGGAGCTGTTTTTT. The genes are TRBV24-1 and TRBJ2-2; D is perhaps TRBD2 (6 bases). Germline V CDR1 and CDR2: KGHDR, SFDVKD. Trimming pared 3 bases from V and 1 base from J, leaving 14 bases between. This CDR3 region has 17 residues.

This clonotype has a handful of counts. The rearrangement joins TRBV30 to TRBJ1-5; the D gene is possibly TRBD1 (5 bases). The CDR3 extends over 16 amino acids. Per germline, CDR1 GTSNPN and CDR2 SVGIG (reference sequence). V was trimmed by 2 bases and J by 1 base, leaving 15 bases between them. The chain's CDR3 is CAWSQRRDPSNQPQHF. CDR3 coding DNA: TGTGCCTGGAGTCAGCGCAGGGACCCGAGCAATCAGCCCCAGCATTTT.

V usage is TRBV14 and J usage is TRBJ2-1, with 7 bases that match TRBD2. Germline trimming cut 0 bases from V and 7 bases from J; bases unmatched to any gene: 3. The CDR3 runs 14 residues. Germline CDR1 SGHDN, CDR2 FVKESK. DNA of the CDR3: TGTGCCAGCAGCCAAGATCACGGGAGGAATGAGCAGTTCTTC. Translation gives CASSQDHGRNEQFF.

This clonotype was counted at least ten times. This chain links TRBV14 with TRBJ1-1, with TRBD1 identical over 7 bases. Germline trimming cut 0 bases from V and 4 bases from J; bases unmatched to any gene: 8. The CDR3 runs to 16 residues. The germline V gene encodes CDR1 SGHDN and CDR2 FVKESK. CDR3 DNA sequence: TGTGCCAGCAGCCAAGAAGGGTGGACAGGATTCACTGAAGCTTTCTTT. Its translation is CASSQEGWTGFTEAFF.

This clonotype has more than one count but fewer than ten. For the CDR3, the DNA is TGCAGCGTTGAACTCGCTAGCGAAGAGCAGTACTTC. Its translation: CSVELASEEQYF. The chain recombines TRBV29-1 with TRBJ2-7, with a tentative D call TRBD2 (6 bases). In germline, CDR1 is SQVTM, CDR2 ANQGSEA. Trimming left V 2 bases short and J 7 bases short, with 12 bases between. The CDR3 contains 12 residues.

This clonotype was found a few times. This chain joins TRBV19 and TRBJ2-3, with 9 bases that match TRBD2. This CDR3 is built from 17 residues. CDR1 LNHDA and CDR2 SQIVND come from the germline V gene (reference sequence). V lost 7 bases to trimming and J lost 4 bases; unmatched junction nucleotides: 15. The CDR3 here is CASKKPGVAGAADTQYF. CDR3 DNA sequence: TGTGCCAGTAAAAAGCCGGGGGTAGCGGGAGCAGCAGATACGCAGTATTTT.

This clonotype was seen a handful of times. The chain joins TRBV12-3 or TRBV12-4 to TRBJ2-7, with 8 bases fitting TRBD1. CDR3 size: 15 residues. After removal of 1 base from V and 7 bases from J, the junction contained 9 bases not matched to a gene. This CDR3 is CASSLVLQGAREQYF. CDR3 nucleotides: TGTGCCAGCAGTTTAGTGTTGCAGGGGGCTCGAGAGCAGTACTTC.

With regard to this clonotype: The final CDR3 position lacks the conserved phenylalanine or tryptophan, pointing to a likely read error. The DNA is left out, because the CDR3 cannot be placed on it with certainty; the CDR3 is given as TCRdb lists it. The chain recombines TRBV30 with TRBJ1-5. The CDR3 is 16 residues long, ends included. Per germline, CDR1 GTSNPN and CDR2 SVGIG (reference sequence). This CDR3 is CASKTGRSDSNQPPHL.

This clonotype was seen ten or more times. CDR3 sequence: CASSLDGEGTQYF. The CDR3, as DNA: TGCGCCAGCAGCTTAGACGGAGAAGGGACCCAGTACTTC. The chain combines TRBV5-1 with TRBJ2-5, with D unclear. The germline gives CDR1 SGHRS, CDR2 YFSETQ. V was cut by 2 bases and J by 7 bases, with 12 bases left in between. This CDR3 is 13 amino acids long.

This clonotype was found many times. The chain employs TRBV30 and TRBJ1-6; D remains ambiguous. CDR3 length: 14 amino acids. Per the germline V gene, CDR1 is GTSNPN and CDR2 is SVGIG (reference sequence). Trimming took off 2 bases at V and 0 bases at J, with 5 bases between the two ends. CDR3 nucleotide sequence: TGTGCCTGGAGTCTGAACTCCTATAATTCACCCCTCCACTTT. Its protein is CAWSLNSYNSPLHF.